Detailed here is one T cell receptor (beta chain). This table comes from immunoSEQ multiplex PCR, and its TCRdb copy is limited to in-frame clones, with some not included. This sample yields 75,000 or so clones, of which 90% to 95% are seen a single time; less than 0.5% belongs to the top ten. The sample comes from a study of technical replicates of blood from a handful of donors. CDR3 length: 14 residues. Germline CDR1 MNHNS, CDR2 SASEGT. The V end lost 3 bases, the J end lost 6 bases, and 14 bases lay between the germline ends. This receptor was obtained from a human donor in good health. The sequencing sample was made of T cells isolated from PBMCs. This sequence joins TRBV6-1 and TRBJ1-1; weak D call: TRBD1 (5 bases). The CDR3 here is CASSEFGGIPEAFF. The CDR3 bases are TGTGCCAGCAGTGAGTTCGGGGGGATACCTGAAGCTTTCTTT.